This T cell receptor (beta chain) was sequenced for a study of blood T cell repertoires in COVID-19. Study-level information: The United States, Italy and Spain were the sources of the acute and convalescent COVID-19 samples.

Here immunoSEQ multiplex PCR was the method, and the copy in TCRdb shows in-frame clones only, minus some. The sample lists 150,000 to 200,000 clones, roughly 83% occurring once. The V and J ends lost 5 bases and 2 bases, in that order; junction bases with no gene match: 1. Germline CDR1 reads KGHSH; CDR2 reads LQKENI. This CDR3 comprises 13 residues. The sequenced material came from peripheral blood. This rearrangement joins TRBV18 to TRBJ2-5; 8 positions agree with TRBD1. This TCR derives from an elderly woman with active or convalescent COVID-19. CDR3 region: CASSWTGQETQYF. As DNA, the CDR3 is TGTGCCAGCTCATGGACAGGGCAAGAGACCCAGTACTTC.